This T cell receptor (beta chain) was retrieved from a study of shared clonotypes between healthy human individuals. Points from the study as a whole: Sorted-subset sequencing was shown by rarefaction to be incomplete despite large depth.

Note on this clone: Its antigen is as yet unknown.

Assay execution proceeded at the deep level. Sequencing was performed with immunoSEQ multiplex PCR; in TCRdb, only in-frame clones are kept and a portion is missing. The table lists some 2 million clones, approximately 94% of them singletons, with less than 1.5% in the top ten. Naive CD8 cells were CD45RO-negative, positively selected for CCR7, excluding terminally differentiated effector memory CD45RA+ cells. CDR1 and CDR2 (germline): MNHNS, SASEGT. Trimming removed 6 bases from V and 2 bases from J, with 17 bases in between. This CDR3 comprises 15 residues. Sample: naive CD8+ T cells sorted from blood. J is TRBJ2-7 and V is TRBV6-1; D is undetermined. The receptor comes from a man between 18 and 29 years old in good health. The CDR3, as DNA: TGTGCCAGCAGACCCCTTGTGGGCGGACCCTACGAGCAGTACTTC. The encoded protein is CASRPLVGGPYEQYF.